The rows below give T cell receptor beta chains drawn from one sample of a study of shared clonotypes between healthy human individuals. Some clones are missing from TCRdb's copy, which holds only in-frame ones; the method was immunoSEQ multiplex PCR. This sample has under 600,000 clones, with roughly 98% found just once. The sequencing sample was made of naive CD8+ T cells sorted from blood. The source is a man between 25 and 39 years old in good health. The CDR3 runs from the conserved cysteine through the conserved F or W. A D gene is named only where the DNA matches it firmly.

v_gene: TRBV7-3
d_gene: TRBD2
j_gene: TRBJ2-1
CDR3nt: TGTGCCAGCAGCTTACTAGCGGGGGACTCCTACAATGAGCAGTTCTTC
CDR3aa: CASSLLAGDSYNEQFF

v_gene: TRBV2
d_gene: .
j_gene: TRBJ2-1
CDR3nt: TGTGCCAGCACCTCCTCCTACAATGAGCAGTTCTTC
CDR3aa: CASTSSYNEQFF

v_gene: TRBV7-9
d_gene: TRBD1
j_gene: TRBJ1-2
CDR3nt: TGTGCCAGCAGCTTTGCCCCAGACAGGGACGGCTATGGCTACACCTTC
CDR3aa: CASSFAPDRDGYGYTF

v_gene: TRBV7-9
d_gene: TRBD1
j_gene: TRBJ1-4
CDR3nt: TGTGCCAGCAGCCCCCGGGACAGGGGTAATGAAAAACTGTTTTTT
CDR3aa: CASSPRDRGNEKLFF

v_gene: TRBV18
d_gene: .
j_gene: TRBJ2-1
CDR3nt: TGTGCCAGCTCACCACCGTCGCACAGCGAGCAGTTCTTC
CDR3aa: CASSPPSHSEQFF

v_gene: TRBV7-5
d_gene: .
j_gene: TRBJ2-2
CDR3nt: TGTGTCAGAAGCTTATATGGTGGGATCGCCGGGGAGCTGTTTTTT
CDR3aa: CVRSLYGGIAGELFF

v_gene: TRBV15
d_gene: .
j_gene: TRBJ2-7
CDR3nt: TGTGCCACCAGAAGAGATTCCGGGAGTCTTAGCGAGCAGTACTTC
CDR3aa: CATRRDSGSLSEQYF

v_gene: TRBV7-9
d_gene: TRBD1
j_gene: TRBJ2-7
CDR3nt: TGTGCCAGCAGCTTAGGCGACAGGGGCTACGAGCAGTACTTC
CDR3aa: CASSLGDRGYEQYF

v_gene: TRBV13
d_gene: .
j_gene: TRBJ2-4
CDR3nt: TGTGCCAGCAGCTTAGGGCCGAGGGGCGGCATTCAGTACTTC
CDR3aa: CASSLGPRGGIQYF

v_gene: TRBV14
d_gene: .
j_gene: TRBJ1-2
CDR3nt: TGTGCCAGCAGCCAAGGTGGTGGCTACACCTTC
CDR3aa: CASSQGGGYTF

v_gene: TRBV13
d_gene: .
j_gene: TRBJ2-2
CDR3nt: TGTGCCAGCAGCTTAGGACCACACACCGGGGAGCTGTTTTTT
CDR3aa: CASSLGPHTGELFF

v_gene: TRBV27
d_gene: .
j_gene: TRBJ2-5
CDR3nt: TGTGCCAGCAGTTTATCGGCAGGGGACAAGACCCAGTACTTC
CDR3aa: CASSLSAGDKTQYF

v_gene: TRBV5-4
d_gene: .
j_gene: TRBJ2-3
CDR3nt: TGTGCCAGCAGCTTGGCACGAACCACAGATACGCAGTATTTT
CDR3aa: CASSLARTTDTQYF

v_gene: TRBV7-9
d_gene: TRBD2
j_gene: TRBJ2-5
CDR3nt: TGTGCCAGCAGTCCAGCTAGACTAGCGGGAGAAGAGACCCAGTACTTC
CDR3aa: CASSPARLAGEETQYF

v_gene: TRBV2
d_gene: .
j_gene: TRBJ2-3
CDR3nt: TGTGCCAGCAGGTATAGGGCTGTGAGGGCAGATACGCAGTATTTT
CDR3aa: CASRYRAVRADTQYF

v_gene: TRBV4-1
d_gene: .
j_gene: TRBJ1-5
CDR3nt: TGCGCCAGCAGCCAGCTATATAGCAATCAGCCCCAGCATTTT
CDR3aa: CASSQLYSNQPQHF

v_gene: TRBV6-1
d_gene: TRBD1
j_gene: TRBJ1-5
CDR3nt: TGTGCCAGCAGTGGACGGGGACAGGGGGCGATTCAGCCCCAGCATTTT
CDR3aa: CASSGRGQGAIQPQHF

v_gene: TRBV7-8
d_gene: TRBD2
j_gene: TRBJ2-7
CDR3nt: TGTGCCAGCAGCTTAGGGTTTGCGGGAGGCGACGAGCAGTACTTC
CDR3aa: CASSLGFAGGDEQYF

v_gene: TRBV5-1
d_gene: .
j_gene: TRBJ2-3
CDR3nt: TGCGCCAGCAGCTTGTTGGGGCCCCCTAGCACAGATACGCAGTATTTT
CDR3aa: CASSLLGPPSTDTQYF

v_gene: TRBV29-1
d_gene: .
j_gene: TRBJ2-1
CDR3nt: TGCAGCGCCGCCTCTAGCCTATCCTACAATGAGCAGTTCTTC
CDR3aa: CSAASSLSYNEQFF

v_gene: TRBV5-6
d_gene: .
j_gene: TRBJ2-5
CDR3nt: TGTGCCAGCAGCATGGCGAGGGAACCAGAGACCCAGTACTTC
CDR3aa: CASSMAREPETQYF

v_gene: TRBV7-9
d_gene: TRBD2
j_gene: TRBJ2-3
CDR3nt: TGTGCCAGCAGCTTTGCGGGGGGCGGAAGCACAGATACGCAGTATTTT
CDR3aa: CASSFAGGGSTDTQYF

v_gene: TRBV7-2
d_gene: .
j_gene: TRBJ2-7
CDR3nt: TGTGCCAGCAGCTCATCGGACCGTTTGGACGAGCAGTACTTC
CDR3aa: CASSSSDRLDEQYF

v_gene: TRBV9
d_gene: TRBD1
j_gene: TRBJ2-7
CDR3nt: TGTGCCAGCAGCTTGACTGTGGGGACAGGGTCCTACGAGCAGTACTTC
CDR3aa: CASSLTVGTGSYEQYF

v_gene: TRBV30
d_gene: .
j_gene: TRBJ2-7
CDR3nt: TGTGCCTGGAGTGTACTTGGGAGAGGGGAGCAGTACTTC
CDR3aa: CAWSVLGRGEQYF

v_gene: TRBV27
d_gene: TRBD1
j_gene: TRBJ1-2
CDR3nt: TGTGCCAGCAGTTCACAGGGGGCTGAGGGCTACACCTTC
CDR3aa: CASSSQGAEGYTF